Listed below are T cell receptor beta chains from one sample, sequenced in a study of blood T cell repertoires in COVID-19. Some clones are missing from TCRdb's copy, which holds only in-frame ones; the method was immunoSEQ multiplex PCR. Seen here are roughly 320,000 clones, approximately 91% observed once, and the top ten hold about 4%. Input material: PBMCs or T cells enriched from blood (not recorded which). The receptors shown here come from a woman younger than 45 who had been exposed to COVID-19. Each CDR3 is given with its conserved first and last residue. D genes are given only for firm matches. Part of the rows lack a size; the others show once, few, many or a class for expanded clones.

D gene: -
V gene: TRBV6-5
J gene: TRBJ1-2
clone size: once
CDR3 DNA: TGTGCCAGCAGCCGACCAGGGGTGAACTATGGCTACACCTTC
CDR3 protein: CASSRPGVNYGYTF

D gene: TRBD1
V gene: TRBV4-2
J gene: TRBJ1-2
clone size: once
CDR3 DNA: TGTGCCAGCAGCCCGGCGGCGGACAGGGGGGGCGGCTACACCTTC
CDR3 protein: CASSPAADRGGGYTF

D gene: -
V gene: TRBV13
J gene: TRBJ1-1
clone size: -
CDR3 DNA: TGTGCCAGCAGGACGGGATTTAGTGGCACTGAAGCTTTCTTT
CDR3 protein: CASRTGFSGTEAFF

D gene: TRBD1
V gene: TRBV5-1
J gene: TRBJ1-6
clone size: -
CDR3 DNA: TGCGCCAGCAGCCCGCAGGGGGTAGATTCACCCCTCCACTTT
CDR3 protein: CASSPQGVDSPLHF

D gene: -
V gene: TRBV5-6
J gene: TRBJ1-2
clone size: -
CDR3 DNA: TGTGCCAGCAGCTCCTACGGGGCGGGGTTCAATGGCTACACCTTC
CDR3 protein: CASSSYGAGFNGYTF

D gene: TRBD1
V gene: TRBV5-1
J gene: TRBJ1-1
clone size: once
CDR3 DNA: TGCGCCAGCAGCTTGGCCCAGGGACAGCTGAACACTGAAGCTTTCTTT
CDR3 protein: CASSLAQGQLNTEAFF

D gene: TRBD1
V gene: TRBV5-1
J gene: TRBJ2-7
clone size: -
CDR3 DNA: TGCGCCAGCAGCTTGGGGGACAGGGAGGGCTACGAGCAGTACTTC
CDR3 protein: CASSLGDREGYEQYF

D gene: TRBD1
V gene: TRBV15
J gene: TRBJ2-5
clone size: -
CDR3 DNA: TGTGCCACCAGCAGGACCCACAGGGACAGGGGTCTTCAGGAGACCCAGTACTTC
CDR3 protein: CATSRTHRDRGLQETQYF

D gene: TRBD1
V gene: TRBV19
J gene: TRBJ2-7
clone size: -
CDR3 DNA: TGTGCCAGTAGTCTTCGACAGGGGGGCCACGAGCAGTACTTC
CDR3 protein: CASSLRQGGHEQYF

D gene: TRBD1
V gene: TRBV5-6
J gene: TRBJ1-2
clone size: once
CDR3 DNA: TGTGCCAGCAGCTTGGGACAGGGGATAGGCTACACCTTC
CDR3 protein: CASSLGQGIGYTF

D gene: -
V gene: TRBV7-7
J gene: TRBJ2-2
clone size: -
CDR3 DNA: TGTGCCAGCAGCTTATACGGGTTGACCGAACACCGGGGAGCTGTTTTT
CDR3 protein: CASSLYGLTEHRGAVF

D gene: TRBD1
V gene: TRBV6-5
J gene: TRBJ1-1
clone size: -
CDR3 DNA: TGTGCCAGCAGCCCACCGGACAGGGGGCTCTCTGAAGCTTTCTTT
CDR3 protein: CASSPPDRGLSEAFF

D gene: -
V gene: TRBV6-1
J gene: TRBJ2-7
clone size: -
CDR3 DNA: TGTGCCAGCAGTGAAAACCCCGCCAGTGAGCAGTACTTC
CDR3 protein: CASSENPASEQYF

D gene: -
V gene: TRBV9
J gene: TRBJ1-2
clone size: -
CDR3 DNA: TGTGCCAGCAGCGCGGGGGGTGGCTACACCTTC
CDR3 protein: CASSAGGGYTF

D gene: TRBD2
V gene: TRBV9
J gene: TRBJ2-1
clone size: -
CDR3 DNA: TGTGCCAGCAGCCCACTAGCGGGGGGCTTCGATGAGCAGTTCTTC
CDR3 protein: CASSPLAGGFDEQFF

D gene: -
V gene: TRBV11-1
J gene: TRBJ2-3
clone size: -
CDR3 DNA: TGTGCCAGCGGAAGGCAGGGGCCGGCAGATACGCAGTATTTT
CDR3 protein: CASGRQGPADTQYF

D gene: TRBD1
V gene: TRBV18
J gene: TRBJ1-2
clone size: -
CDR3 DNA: TGTGCCAGCTCACCCTGGGACAGGGAGGCCTATGGCTACACCTTC
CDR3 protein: CASSPWDREAYGYTF

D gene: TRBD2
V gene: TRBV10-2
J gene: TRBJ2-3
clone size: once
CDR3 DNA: TGCGCCAGCAGGCCGACCTACGGGACTAGCGCCGCAGATACGCAGTATTTT
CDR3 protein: CASRPTYGTSAADTQYF

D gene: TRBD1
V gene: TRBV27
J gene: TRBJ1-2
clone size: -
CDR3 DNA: TGTGCCAGCAGCGAACTCACAGGGGGAGGCTATGGCTACACCTTC
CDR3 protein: CASSELTGGGYGYTF

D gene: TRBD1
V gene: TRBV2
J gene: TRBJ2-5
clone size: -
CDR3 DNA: TGTGCCAGCAGTGCCCTGACAGGGGAAGAGACCCAGTACTTC
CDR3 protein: CASSALTGEETQYF

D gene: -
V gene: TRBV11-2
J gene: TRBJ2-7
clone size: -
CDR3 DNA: TGTGCCAGCAGCTCGACTAGGAAGGTCTACGAGCAGTACTTC
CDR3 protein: CASSSTRKVYEQYF

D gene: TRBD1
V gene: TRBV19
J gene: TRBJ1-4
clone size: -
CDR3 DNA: TGTGCCAGTAGTATCGGGCGGACAGGAGCTGAAAAACTGTTTTTT
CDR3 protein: CASSIGRTGAEKLFF

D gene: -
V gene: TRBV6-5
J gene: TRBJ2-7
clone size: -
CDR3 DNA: TGTGCCAGCAGTTACTCGGCGGGTAGGTACGAGCAGTACTTC
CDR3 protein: CASSYSAGRYEQYF

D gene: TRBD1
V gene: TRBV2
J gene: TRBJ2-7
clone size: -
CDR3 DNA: TGTGCCACCGCCGGGACAGCGACCTACGAGCAGTACTTC
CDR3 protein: CATAGTATYEQYF

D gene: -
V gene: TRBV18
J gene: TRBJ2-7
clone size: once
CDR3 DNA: TGTGCCAGCTCACCAGGGCTAATGGGCTACGAGCAGTACTTC
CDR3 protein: CASSPGLMGYEQYF

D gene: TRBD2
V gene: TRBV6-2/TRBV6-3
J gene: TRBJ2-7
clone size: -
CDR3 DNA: TGTGCCAGCAGTCGCACGACTAGCGGAACCTACGAGCAGTACTTC
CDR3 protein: CASSRTTSGTYEQYF

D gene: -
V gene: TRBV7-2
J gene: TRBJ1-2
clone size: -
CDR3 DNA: TGTGCCAGCAGCTTAGGACACGTCTATGGCTACACCTTC
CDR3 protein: CASSLGHVYGYTF

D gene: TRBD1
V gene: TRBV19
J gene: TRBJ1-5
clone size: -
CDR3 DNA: TGTGCCAGTAGTTGGACAGGGAAACAGCCCCAGCATTTT
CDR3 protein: CASSWTGKQPQHF

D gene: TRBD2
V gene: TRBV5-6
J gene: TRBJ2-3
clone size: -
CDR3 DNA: TGTGCCAGCAGCGCGGGGGGAATCACAGATACGCAGTATTTT
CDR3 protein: CASSAGGITDTQYF

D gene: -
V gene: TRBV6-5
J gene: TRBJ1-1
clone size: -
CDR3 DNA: TGTGCCAGCAGTTTTCGAGGGCAATTGGCTTTCTTT
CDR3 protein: CASSFRGQLAFF

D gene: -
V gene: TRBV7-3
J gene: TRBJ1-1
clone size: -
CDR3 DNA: TGTGCCAGCAGCTTACAGGTATCGACTGAAGCTTTCTTT
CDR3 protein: CASSLQVSTEAFF

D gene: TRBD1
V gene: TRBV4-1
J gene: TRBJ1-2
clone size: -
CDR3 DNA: TGCGCCAGCAGCCAAGCTGCAGACAGGGCGCCCTATGGCTACACCTTC
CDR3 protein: CASSQAADRAPYGYTF

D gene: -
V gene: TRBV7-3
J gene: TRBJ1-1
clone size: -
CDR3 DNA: TGTGCCAGCAGCTTGGGAGGAGAAGCTTTCTTT
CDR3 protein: CASSLGGEAFF

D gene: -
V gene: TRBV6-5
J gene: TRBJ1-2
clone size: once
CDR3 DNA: TGTGCCGCAGGGGACGGATACTATGGCTACACCTTC
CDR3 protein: CAAGDGYYGYTF